A selection of T cell receptor beta chains follows, all from one sample in a study of blood T cell repertoires in COVID-19. TCRdb keeps only in-frame clones here, not all; method: immunoSEQ multiplex PCR. The table shows under 200,000 clones, with 80% to 85% occurring only once. Sequenced input: peripheral blood. Receptors were obtained from a man aged 18 to 35 with active or convalescent COVID-19. The CDR3 runs from the conserved cysteine through the conserved F or W. Each record gives: D gene, clone size, J gene, V gene, CDR3 protein, CDR3 DNA. The D gene is left open where the match is weak. Some rows have no size entry. The others give once, few or many, or a class for an expanded clone.

TRBD1 NA TRBJ1-6 TRBV6-5 CASSYPGTANSPLHF TGTGCCAGCAGCTACCCCGGGACAGCTAATTCACCCCTCCACTTT
NA NA TRBJ2-6 TRBV5-1 CASSFTGRSGANVLTF TGCGCCAGCAGCTTTACAGGACGCTCTGGGGCCAACGTCCTGACTTTC
NA NA TRBJ1-1 TRBV2 CASSEKEDGEAFF TGTGCCAGCAGTGAAAAGGAGGACGGTGAAGCTTTCTTT
NA NA TRBJ1-2 TRBV12-5 CASGLVTGDDNYGYTF TGTGCTAGTGGTTTGGTAACCGGGGATGATAACTATGGCTACACCTTC
NA NA TRBJ2-1 TRBV28 CASSLEPSSNEQFF TGTGCCAGCAGTTTAGAGCCGTCAAGCAATGAGCAGTTCTTC
NA NA TRBJ2-5 TRBV3-1/TRBV3-2 CASSQASNQETQYF TGTGCCAGCAGCCAAGCGTCTAACCAAGAGACCCAGTACTTC
NA NA TRBJ1-2 TRBV25-1 CASSDWGELHGDYGYTF TGTGCCAGCAGTGACTGGGGGGAACTCCACGGGGACTATGGCTACACCTTC
TRBD1 NA TRBJ2-7 TRBV5-1 CASSLNRDRAEQYF TGCGCCAGCAGCTTAAACCGGGACAGGGCCGAGCAGTACTTC
NA NA TRBJ1-5 TRBV6-6 CASTGSYGKSNQPQHF TGTGCCAGCACCGGCTCCTACGGGAAAAGCAATCAGCCCCAGCATTTT
NA NA TRBJ1-1 TRBV5-6 CASSTLTGSAEAFF TGTGCCAGCAGCACTCTTACAGGGTCGGCTGAAGCTTTCTTT
NA NA TRBJ2-5 TRBV2 CASNSRGGDQYF TGTGCCAGCAATTCAAGGGGGGGGGACCAGTACTTC
NA NA TRBJ2-3 TRBV4-2 CASSQWSGTDTQYF TGTGCCAGCAGCCAATGGAGCGGAACGGATACGCAGTATTTT
TRBD1 NA TRBJ1-2 TRBV19 CASKPGTDYGYTF TGTGCCAGTAAACCTGGGACAGACTATGGCTACACCTTC
NA NA TRBJ1-3 TRBV25-1 CASSVGQGNTIYF TGTGCCAGCAGTGTAGGACAGGGAAACACCATATATTTT
TRBD2 few TRBJ2-1 TRBV19 CASSSNSGRATSYNEQFF TGTGCCAGTAGTTCCAATAGCGGGAGGGCAACCTCCTACAATGAGCAGTTCTTC
NA NA TRBJ1-6 TRBV9 CASSVESWPRGSYNSPLHF TGTGCCAGCAGCGTAGAATCTTGGCCTCGAGGGTCCTATAATTCACCCCTCCACTTT
TRBD2 NA TRBJ2-7 TRBV4-1 CASSQVGLAEGYYEQYF TGCGCCAGCAGCCAGGTTGGGCTAGCGGAAGGGTACTACGAGCAGTACTTC
TRBD1 NA TRBJ1-5 TRBV27 CASADRAQQPQHF TGTGCCAGCGCCGACAGGGCCCAACAGCCCCAGCATTTT
NA NA TRBJ2-7 TRBV5-1 CASSGTSRSSYEQYF TGCGCCAGCAGCGGCACTAGCAGGTCCTCCTACGAGCAGTACTTC
TRBD1 once TRBJ2-3 TRBV19 CASSIGTGHTDTQYF TGTGCCAGTAGTATAGGGACAGGGCACACAGATACGCAGTATTTT
NA once TRBJ2-1 TRBV2 CASSTDRTKTTTQFF TGTGCCAGCAGTACCGACCGGACAAAAACGACGACTCAGTTCTTC
NA NA TRBJ1-2 TRBV7-2 CASSLEAAVAYGYTF TGTGCCAGCAGCTTAGAAGCGGCGGTTGCCTATGGCTACACCTTC
TRBD1 NA TRBJ1-2 TRBV28 CASLTGTGGSYGYTF TGTGCCAGCTTAACCGGGACAGGCGGAAGCTATGGCTACACCTTC
NA NA TRBJ2-1 TRBV29-1 CSVTTSNYYNEQFF TGCAGCGTGACTACTAGCAATTACTACAATGAGCAGTTCTTC
TRBD1 NA TRBJ1-1 TRBV5-8 CASISGTGVRNTEAFF TGTGCCAGCATTTCCGGGACAGGGGTGAGGAACACTGAAGCTTTCTTT
TRBD1 NA TRBJ1-4 TRBV5-1 CASSEGAGEKLFF TGCGCCAGCAGCGAGGGGGCCGGGGAAAAACTGTTTTTT
NA NA TRBJ2-1 TRBV7-6 CASSLVSVTSKNNEQFF TGTGCCAGCAGCCTGGTAAGCGTCACCTCGAAAAACAATGAGCAGTTCTTC
TRBD2 few TRBJ2-2 TRBV11-2 CASSPRRTSGKRNTGELFF TGTGCCAGCAGCCCCCGCAGGACTAGCGGGAAGAGAAACACCGGGGAGCTGTTTTTT
TRBD1 NA TRBJ2-5 TRBV3-1/TRBV3-2 CASSQGTGQETQYF TGTGCCAGCAGCCAAGGGACAGGCCAAGAGACCCAGTACTTC
NA NA TRBJ1-1 TRBV5-1 CASSLRTVTLAEAFF TGCGCCAGCAGCTTGAGGACAGTAACGCTCGCTGAAGCTTTCTTT
TRBD1 NA TRBJ1-2 TRBV10-3 CAISGGQRANYGYTF TGTGCCATCAGTGGGGGACAGAGAGCTAACTATGGCTACACCTTC
TRBD1 NA TRBJ2-1 TRBV19 CASSIETGAYNEQFF TGTGCCAGTAGTATAGAAACAGGGGCGTACAATGAGCAGTTCTTC
NA NA TRBJ2-2 TRBV18 CASSRRQGGPGELFF TGTGCCAGCTCGCGGAGACAGGGAGGTCCCGGGGAGCTGTTTTTT
TRBD1 NA TRBJ1-5 TRBV4-1 CASSQVGQGRNQPQHF TGCGCCAGCAGCCAGGTAGGACAGGGAAGAAATCAGCCCCAGCATTTT
NA NA TRBJ1-5 TRBV7-2 CASSSQYSNQPQHF TGTGCCAGCAGCTCTCAGTATAGCAATCAGCCCCAGCATTTT
NA NA TRBJ1-1 TRBV18 CASSHGGSRRDTEAFF TGTGCCAGCTCTCACGGAGGGAGCCGGAGGGACACTGAAGCTTTCTTT
NA once TRBJ2-5 TRBV6-5 CASSYDIEETQYF TGTGCCAGCAGTTACGACATTGAAGAGACCCAGTACTTC
NA NA TRBJ2-3 TRBV9 CASSVEAWGGTDTQYF TGTGCCAGCAGCGTAGAGGCGTGGGGGGGCACAGATACGCAGTATTTT
TRBD1 NA TRBJ2-5 TRBV9 CASSTRTGLGETQYF TGTGCCAGCAGCACGAGGACAGGGTTGGGGGAGACCCAGTACTTC
NA NA TRBJ2-7 TRBV11-2 CASRSGSYEQYF TGTGCCAGCAGGAGTGGTTCTTACGAGCAGTACTTC
TRBD2 NA TRBJ2-2 TRBV11-3 CASSDRGGVSGELFF TGTGCCAGCAGCGACCGGGGAGGGGTGAGCGGGGAGCTGTTTTTT
NA NA TRBJ2-1 TRBV7-8 CASSLGGQPLYNEQFF TGTGCCAGCAGCTTAGGAGGACAGCCACTCTACAATGAGCAGTTCTTC
TRBD1 NA TRBJ2-5 TRBV19 CASSTRDRGRSETQYF TGTGCCAGTAGTACCCGGGACAGGGGACGATCGGAGACCCAGTACTTC
NA NA TRBJ2-5 TRBV5-1 CASSLVPGGRETQYF TGCGCCAGCAGCTTGGTGCCGGGGGGCAGGGAGACCCAGTACTTC
NA NA TRBJ2-1 TRBV6-6 CASARRDSYNEQFF TGTGCCAGCGCGCGGCGGGACTCCTACAATGAGCAGTTCTTC
TRBD1 few TRBJ1-1 TRBV20-1 CSASFPGTENTEAFF TGCAGTGCTAGTTTTCCCGGGACAGAGAACACTGAAGCTTTCTTT
TRBD1 NA TRBJ1-1 TRBV6-1 CASSEHQGARTEAFF TGTGCCAGCAGTGAACATCAGGGGGCCCGCACTGAAGCTTTCTTT
NA NA TRBJ2-5 TRBV5-1 CASSLVPGVQETQYF TGCGCCAGCAGCTTGGTCCCAGGGGTGCAAGAGACCCAGTACTTC
NA NA TRBJ1-5 TRBV7-9 CSTGQNQPQHF TGTTCGACAGGCCAAAATCAGCCCCAGCATTTT
NA NA TRBJ1-3 TRBV7-9 CASSVQHHSGNTIYF TGTGCCAGCAGCGTACAGCATCACTCTGGAAACACCATATATTTT
NA NA TRBJ2-7 TRBV12-3/TRBV12-4 CASSPSYEQYF TGTGCCAGCAGTCCATCCTACGAGCAGTACTTC
NA NA TRBJ1-1 TRBV12-3/TRBV12-4 CASSLVGQVEAFF TGTGCCAGCAGTTTAGTCGGTCAAGTTGAAGCTTTCTTT
NA NA TRBJ2-3 TRBV7-9 CASSLALASVDTQYF TGTGCCAGCAGCTTAGCGCTCGCTAGTGTGGATACGCAGTATTTT
NA NA TRBJ1-2 TRBV6-1 CASSEAGNYGYTF TGTGCCAGCAGTGAGGCAGGGAACTATGGCTACACCTTC